The T cell receptor (beta chain) under discussion was sequenced for a study of shared clonotypes between healthy human individuals. Execution of the assay was at deep level. Sequenced by immunoSEQ multiplex PCR; TCRdb stores in-frame clones only, minus some. The sample yields around 690,000 clones, roughly 91% seen once. The CDR3 length is 17 residues. V was clipped by 0 bases and J by 6 bases; unmatched bases: 15. Germline loops: CDR1 SGHKS, CDR2 YYEKEE (reference sequence). This clone was found a few times. The chain joins TRBV5-5 to TRBJ2-7; 7 nucleotides agree with TRBD1. The specimen sequenced was memory CD8+ T cells from PBMCs. Subset: CD45RO+ cells pooled with CCR7-negative TemRA cells. The clonotype was recovered from a young man in good health. Some clones in this sample may be carry-over from other donors' samples. The CDR3: CASSLETGIVNYVEQYF. In DNA form, the CDR3 reads TGTGCCAGCAGCTTGGAGACAGGGATTGTTAACTACGTCGAGCAGTACTTC.